A single sample is the source of the 31 T cell receptor beta chains below, sequenced in a study of T cells in Graves' hyperthyroidism and ophthalmopathy. There were TCR beta CDR3 regions amplified from RNA transcripts. When the TCR CDR3 underwent first-round RT-PCR, the HTBI primer set was used. TCRdb re-derived calls from the multiplex PCR reads in MiXCR, one entry per CDR3 protein. The repertoire holds 610,000 or so distinct CDR3 sequences, about 43% seen once, with more than 7.5% in the top ten. The sample taken for sequencing was peripheral blood or thyroid tissue (not recorded which). The receptors derive from a woman between 18 and 29 years old with Graves' hyperthyroidism.

In this sample, this clonotype turned up many times. This sequence joins TRBV6-5 and TRBJ1-2; TRBD1 matches at 7 bases. The CDR3 spans 15 residues. J lost 0 bases, V lost 6 bases, and 7 bases had no gene match. CDR1 MNHEY and CDR2 SVGAGI come from the germline V gene. The CDR3, as DNA: TGTGCCAGCAGCGCGGGACAGCATTCTAACTATGGCTACACCTTC. It translates to CASSAGQHSNYGYTF.

At least ten counts were recorded for this clonotype. The J gene is TRBJ1-2, the V gene TRBV18; tentative D call: TRBD1 (6 bases). Germline V gene data show CDR1 as KGHSH and CDR2 as LQKENI. The CDR3 has 13 residues. With 4 bases removed from V and 8 bases from J, the gap between germline ends came to 14 bases. The CDR3 spells CASSRRQEEGYTF. The CDR3 bases are TGTGCCAGCTCACGACGACAGGAGGAGGGCTACACCTTC.

The chain links TRBV7-3 to TRBJ2-7, with D possibly being TRBD1 or TRBD2 (5 bases each). V lost 1 base and J lost 5, with 6 bases in between. Germline V gene sequence: CDR1 SGHTA, CDR2 FQGTGA. CDR3 size: 12 residues. This chain's CDR3 is CASSLMGDEQYF. In nucleotides, the CDR3 is TGTGCCAGCAGCTTAATGGGGGACGAGCAGTACTTC.

V is TRBV29-1 and J is TRBJ1-4; 7 positions agree with TRBD1. The CDR3 sequence is 14 residues long. Germline CDR1 and CDR2: SQVTM and ANQGSEA. The trim removed 3 bases at V and 8 bases at J, leaving 9 bases unmatched. The CDR3 nucleotides read TGCAGCGTTGAGTACGGGACAGACTCGGAAAAACTGTTTTTT. Translated: CSVEYGTDSEKLFF.

This chain connects TRBV29-1 to TRBJ2-2; 7 bases line up with TRBD2. This CDR3 comprises 12 residues. Germline V gene data show CDR1 as SQVTM and CDR2 as ANQGSEA. V lost 4 bases and J lost 7; bases outside the gene matches: 3. CDR3 sequence: CSVGREGGELFF. The CDR3 DNA is TGCAGCGTTGGCAGGGAGGGCGGGGAGCTGTTTTTT.

This clonotype was detected ten times or more. The genes are TRBV7-8 and TRBJ2-2, with D perhaps matching TRBD1 or TRBD2 (5 bases each). Trimming cost V 4 bases and J 4 bases, with 7 bases left between them. CDR3 length equals 13 residues. CDR1 is SGHVS and CDR2 is FQNEAQ in the germline V gene. The CDR3 spells CASSWDGTGELFF. The CDR3 nucleotides are TGTGCCAGCAGCTGGGACGGCACCGGGGAGCTGTTTTTT.

DNA for the CDR3: TGTGCCAGCAGCGACCACAGGGGCACTGAAGCTTTCTTT. Encoded protein: CASSDHRGTEAFF. The genes are TRBV9 and TRBJ1-1; 7 bases are shared with TRBD1. The CDR3 has 13 residues. J gave up 4 bases and V 3 bases, and 3 bases lay outside the gene matches. Germline lookup yields CDR1 SGDLS and CDR2 YYNGEE.

V is TRBV6-1 and J is TRBJ1-5, with TRBD1 matching 8 bases. V dropped 4 bases and J dropped 2; count of bases not matched to a gene: 7. Per the germline V gene, CDR1 is MNHNS and CDR2 is SASEGT. The CDR3 totals 16 residues. CDR3 sequence: CASSVGQGRGNQPQHF. DNA of the CDR3: TGTGCCAGCAGTGTCGGACAGGGAAGGGGCAATCAGCCCCAGCATTTT.

This clonotype has at least ten counts. As DNA, the CDR3 is TGTGCCACCAGCAGAGACAGTGAGGGAGGTCAGCCCCAGCATTTT. Translating gives CATSRDSEGGQPQHF. The V and J genes are TRBV15 and TRBJ1-5; D not resolved. Trimming took off 0 bases at V and 6 bases at J, with 12 bases between the two ends. This CDR3 is built from 15 residues. Germline CDR1 LNHNV, CDR2 YYDKDF (reference sequence).

This clonotype has a count of ten or more. V gene TRBV9 combines with J gene TRBJ2-2; 8 bases are a match to TRBD1. CDR3 length equals 15 residues. Germline V gives CDR1 SGDLS, CDR2 YYNGEE. The ends lost 3 bases at V and 3 bases at J; junction bases unmatched: 4. The CDR3, as DNA: TGTGCCAGCAGCGAGGGACAGGTGGACACCGGGGAGCTGTTTTTT. Its translation: CASSEGQVDTGELFF. Combining the CDR3 with reference TRBV9 and TRBJ2-2 gives the whole variable domain DSGVTQTPKHLITATGQRVTLRCSPRSGDLSVYWYQQSLDQGLQFLIQYYNGEERAKGNILERFSAQQFPDLHSELNLSSLELGDSALYFCASSEGQVDTGELFFGEGSRLTVL.

A few counts support this clonotype. The V and J genes are TRBV6-6 and TRBJ1-4; D uncertain. From germline, CDR1 is MNHNY and CDR2 SVGAGI (reference sequence). The CDR3 runs 15 residues. V was trimmed by 6 bases and J by 4 bases, leaving 15 bases between them. The CDR3 is CASSTGRFDNEKLFF. The CDR3 DNA is TGTGCCAGCAGCACCGGGAGATTCGATAATGAAAAACTGTTTTTT.

The rearrangement links TRBV15 to TRBJ2-5; possibly TRBD1 or TRBD2 for D (5 bases each). Germline assignment: CDR1 LNHNV and CDR2 YYDKDF (reference sequence). V was cut by 3 bases and J by 5 bases, with 13 bases left in between. The CDR3 loop spans 14 amino acids. CDR3 residues: CATSRNKWGETQYF. CDR3 sequence (DNA): TGTGCCACCAGCAGGAATAAGTGGGGGGAGACCCAGTACTTC. Full variable domain (outside the CDR3, taken from reference TRBV15 and TRBJ2-5): DAMVIQNPRYQVTQFGKPVTLSCSQTLNHNVMYWYQQKSSQAPKLLFHYYDKDFNNEADTPDNFQSRRPNTSFCFLDIRSPGLGDTAMYLCATSRNKWGETQYFGPGTRLLVL.

The sample holds many counts of this clonotype. The rearrangement joins TRBV24-1 to TRBJ2-7; D not resolved. The CDR3 is 14 amino acids. The V gene lost 2 bases and the J gene lost 2 bases, with 9 bases spanning the gap. Germline-derived CDR1 and CDR2 are KGHDR and SFDVKD. The CDR3 sequence is CATSDSDGPYEQYF. DNA for the CDR3: TGTGCCACCAGTGATTCGGACGGACCCTACGAGCAGTACTTC.

This clonotype was picked up many times. The V call is TRBV12-3 or TRBV12-4, the J call TRBJ2-7; D might be TRBD2 (5 bases). The CDR3 length is 13 residues. V lost 1 base to trimming and J lost 7 bases, with 11 bases between them. Here the CDR3 DNA reads TGTGCCAGCAGTTTAGGGTCGGAGCGGGAGCAGTACTTC. This codes for CASSLGSEREQYF.

The rearrangement joins TRBV3-1 to TRBJ2-7, with no clear D. TRBJ2-1 explains the end of the DNA better; the J call may be wrong. This CDR3 is 14 amino acids long. Germline V gene lookup returns CDR1 LGHDT and CDR2 YNNKEL (reference sequence). The CDR3 sequence: CASSQTSTLGEQFF. The CDR3 DNA is TGTGCCAGCAGCCAAACCAGTACCCTGGGTGAGCAGTTCTTC.

The V call is TRBV14, the J call TRBJ2-7; 13 nucleotides agree with TRBD2. The V gene's germline CDR1 is SGHDN and CDR2 FVKESK. J was trimmed by 10 bases and V by 1 base; bases with no gene match: 4. This CDR3 comprises 14 residues. The CDR3 nucleotides read TGTGCCAGCAGCCAAGTTGGGACTAGCGGGAACCAGTACTTC. Its translation: CASSQVGTSGNQYF.

J is TRBJ1-4 and V is TRBV10-3; 9 positions match TRBD1. This CDR3 is built from 14 residues. CDR1 and CDR2 from the germline V gene are ENHRY and SYGVKD. In nucleotides, the CDR3 is TGTGCTAGAAAATCCGGGACAGGGAATGAAAAACTGTTTTTT. This codes for CARKSGTGNEKLFF.

This clonotype was seen many times. The chain carries TRBV9 and TRBJ1-6; 8 bases line up with TRBD1. The CDR3 runs 15 residues. CDR1 SGDLS and CDR2 YYNGEE come from the germline V gene. With V trimmed by 0 bases and J by 7 bases, 3 bases remained unmatched. The CDR3 sequence is CASSVDGDRNSPLHF. CDR3 nucleotide sequence: TGTGCCAGCAGCGTAGATGGGGACAGGAATTCACCCCTCCACTTT.

This clonotype was observed many times. The rearrangement joins TRBV13 to TRBJ2-7; tentative D call: TRBD2 (7 bases). This CDR3 region has 16 residues. V was cut by 2 bases and J by 3 bases, with 17 bases left in between. Per the germline V gene, CDR1 is PRHDT and CDR2 is FYEKMQ (reference sequence). CDR3 nucleotides: TGTGCCAGCAGCTTAAATGGGGGCGGGAGTCTCTACGAGCAGTACTTC. It yields the protein CASSLNGGGSLYEQYF. Variable domain in full (rest from reference TRBV13 and TRBJ2-7): AAGVIQSPRHLIKEKRETATLKCYPIPRHDTVYWYQQGPGQDPQFLISFYEKMQSDKGSIPDRFSAQQFSDYHSELNMSSLELGDSALYFCASSLNGGGSLYEQYFGPGTRLTVT.

In the case of this clonotype: A much larger clone is a single base away; this may be a read error. The gene calls are TRBV7-2 and TRBJ2-2; unclear D gene. V lost 1 base and J lost 8, with 5 bases in between. The CDR3 runs 12 residues. CDR1 and CDR2 (germline): SGHTA, FQGNSA. CDR3 coding DNA: TGTGCCAGCAGCTTAGATATGGGGGAGCTGTTTTTT. The encoded protein is CASSLDMGELFF. The full variable domain, completed using reference TRBV7-2 and TRBJ2-2, is GAGVSQSPSNKVTEKGKDVELRCDPISGHTALYWYRQSLGQGLEFLIYFQGNSAPDKSGLPSDRFSAERTGGSVSTLTIQRTQQEDSAVYLCASSLDMGELFFGEGSRLTVL.

The sample holds many counts of this clonotype. The chain carries TRBV19 and TRBJ2-7, with unresolved D. Trimming removed 6 bases at V and 2 bases at J, with 11 bases between. The CDR3 spans 13 residues. Germline CDR1 and CDR2: LNHDA and SQIVND (reference sequence). The CDR3 spells CASRKDVAYEQYF. DNA for the CDR3: TGTGCCAGTAGAAAGGACGTTGCCTACGAGCAGTACTTC.

This clonotype has a count of ten or more. The chain combines TRBV24-1 with TRBJ1-5; 11 bases are a match to TRBD1. J gave up 9 bases and V 9 bases, and 15 bases lay outside the gene matches. The germline V gene encodes CDR1 KGHDR and CDR2 SFDVKD. The CDR3 is made up of 16 amino acids. The CDR3 protein is CATGDRTGGFSGPQHF. The CDR3 DNA follows: TGTGCCACCGGGGACAGGACAGGGGGCTTTTCCGGGCCCCAGCATTTT.

Details on this clonotype: Likely a read error: the CDR3 ends without its conserved phenylalanine or tryptophan. The chain has TRBV24-1 and TRBJ2-2; TRBD1 is a possible D gene (6 bases). Germline loops: CDR1 KGHDR, CDR2 SFDVKD. The CDR3 consists of 13 residues. The V gene lost 9 bases and the J gene lost 5 bases, with 12 bases spanning the gap. The CDR3: CATRNRETGELFY. DNA of the CDR3: TGTGCCACCCGTAACAGGGAAACCGGGGAGCTGTTTTAT.

This clonotype was found a few times. The chain couples TRBV12-5 to TRBJ2-2, with D perhaps given as TRBD1 or TRBD2 (6 bases each). This CDR3 has 16 amino acids. The V end was cut by 6 bases, the J end by 1 base, with 15 bases between. Germline V gene sequence: CDR1 LGHNT, CDR2 FRNRAP. DNA of the CDR3: TGTGCTAGTGGGCTTGATGGGGGGCGGAACACCGGGGAGCTGTTTTTT. Its protein is CASGLDGGRNTGELFF.

The CDR3 is CASIKGGNSPLHF. The CDR3 DNA reads as TGCGCCAGCATCAAGGGGGGGAATTCACCCCTCCACTTT. The rearrangement uses TRBV5-1 and TRBJ1-6, with a tentative D call TRBD1 (6 bases). With 6 bases removed from V and 7 bases from J, the gap between germline ends came to 11 bases. The CDR3 has 13 residues. CDR1 and CDR2 from the germline V gene are SGHRS and YFSETQ.

This rearrangement joins TRBV29-1 to TRBJ1-5, with D maybe TRBD1 (6 bases). CDR3 length: 13 amino acids. V was clipped by 8 bases and J by 7 bases, with 18 bases between them. Germline V gene data show CDR1 as SQVTM and CDR2 as ANQGSEA. CDR3 residues: CSLAGGGDQPQHF. The DNA of the CDR3 is TGCAGCTTGGCCGGAGGGGGTGACCAGCCCCAGCATTTT.

This clonotype has a count of ten or more. This chain connects TRBV6-5 to TRBJ1-2, with no clear D. The CDR3 has 14 amino acids. Trimming cost V 7 bases and J 8 bases, with 20 bases left between them. The V gene's germline CDR1 is MNHEY and CDR2 SVGAGI. The CDR3 sequence is CASTLGPAGYGYTF. CDR3 DNA: TGTGCCAGCACCTTAGGGCCGGCGGGCTACGGCTACACCTTC.

The chain couples TRBV24-1 to TRBJ1-2; TRBD1 might be the D (5 bases). The CDR3 length is 11 residues. CDR1 is KGHDR and CDR2 is SFDVKD in the germline V gene. V lost 7 bases to trimming and J lost 8 bases, with 10 bases between them. CDR3 residues: CATRQGMGYTF. The CDR3, as DNA: TGTGCCACCAGGCAGGGCATGGGCTACACCTTC.

This clonotype was seen only once. J is TRBJ1-2 and V is TRBV12-3 or TRBV12-4, with D possibly matching TRBD1 (5 bases). V was shortened by 5 bases and J by 8 bases, with 24 bases between the two germline ends. CDR3 length: 16 amino acids. The CDR3 region is CASSRTSGWGEYGYTF. The CDR3 DNA follows: TGTGCCAGCAGTAGGACTAGCGGGTGGGGGGAGTACGGCTACACCTTC.

CDR3 amino acids: CASSRPGTVPEKLFF. For the CDR3, the DNA is TGTGCCAGCAGCCGCCCCGGGACTGTCCCCGAAAAACTGTTTTTT. The gene calls are TRBV14 and TRBJ1-4; the D gene is possibly TRBD1 (5 bases). The CDR3 contains 15 residues. V dropped 4 bases and J dropped 8 bases, with 17 bases sitting between them. CDR1 and CDR2 from the germline V gene are SGHDN and FVKESK.

V usage is TRBV7-3 and J usage is TRBJ1-2, with D tentatively TRBD1 (5 bases). The V gene's germline CDR1 is SGHTA and CDR2 FQGTGA. The CDR3 extends over 16 amino acids. V was shortened by 5 bases and J by 4 bases, with 20 bases between the two germline ends. This chain's CDR3 is CASSPRGDRSLYGYTF. The CDR3 DNA reads TGTGCCAGCAGCCCCCGGGGGGATCGGTCCCTCTATGGCTACACCTTC.